Each of the 21 T cell receptor beta chains below was sequenced from the same sample in a study of regulatory T cells in long-lasting Graves disease. Arm-PCR of CDR3 regions and iRepertoire HTBI primers were the basis on which TCR beta libraries were built. TCRdb recomputed calls from the multiplex PCR reads with MiXCR, one row per CDR3 protein. The profile shows about 530,000 distinct CDR3 sequences, about 15% of them singletons. As to time point: newly diagnosed GD, antithyroid drugs for less than 3 months. PBMC RNA served as the TCR library source. In addition, the sample was reused for a study of T cells in Graves' hyperthyroidism and ophthalmopathy.

The sample consisted of peripheral blood mononuclear cells (PBMCs), taken at new diagnosis, from a patient treated with antithyroid drugs. All receptors derive from a woman aged 40-65 years with Graves disease.

This clonotype occurred many times. V gene TRBV28 combines with J gene TRBJ1-5, with a possible D match to TRBD1 (5 bases). The CDR3 extends over 16 amino acids. Deletions cut 9 bases from V and 1 base from J, with 19 bases between. Germline CDR1 and CDR2: MDHEN and SYDVKM. The CDR3 loop reads CASRSVLGVSNQPQHF. In DNA, the CDR3 is TGTGCCAGTCGATCTGTGTTGGGGGTAAGCAATCAGCCCCAGCATTTT.

This clonotype occurred a few times. The chain is built from TRBV14 and TRBJ1-1; D is uncertain. The CDR3 covers 14 residues. V was clipped by 4 bases and J by 3 bases, with 12 bases between them. Germline CDR1 SGHDN, CDR2 FVKESK. CDR3 residues: CASSLTTRDTEAFF. Written as DNA, the CDR3 is TGTGCCAGCAGCCTCACCACCCGGGACACTGAAGCTTTCTTT.

This rearrangement joins TRBV20-1 to TRBJ2-1; 8 bases are shared with TRBD2. With 4 bases clipped from V and 9 bases from J, the junction kept 11 bases outside the gene matches. CDR3 length: 14 residues. Germline V lookup: CDR1 DFQATT, CDR2 SNEGSKA (reference sequence). The CDR3 nucleotides read TGCAGTGCTACTCCCGGGACTAGTCGGGGTGAGCAGTTCTTC. Residues: CSATPGTSRGEQFF.

The rearrangement uses TRBV10-3 and TRBJ1-3; TRBD1 matches 7 bases. The trim removed 5 bases at V and 3 bases at J, leaving 7 bases unmatched. CDR1 and CDR2 (germline): ENHRY, SYGVKD. The CDR3 is 15 amino acids. The CDR3 DNA follows: TGTGCCATCAGTTCGACAGGGACGGTTGGAAACACCATATATTTT. Translated: CAISSTGTVGNTIYF.

V usage is TRBV12-5 and J usage is TRBJ1-6; D gene unclear. Germline assignment: CDR1 LGHNT and CDR2 FRNRAP. Trimming stripped 7 bases from V and 0 bases from J, with 16 bases between. The CDR3 loop spans 17 amino acids. The CDR3 reads CASAATGPSSYNSPLHF. CDR3 sequence (DNA): TGTGCTAGTGCCGCCACCGGGCCGAGCTCCTATAATTCACCCCTCCACTTT.

This clonotype has just a few counts. The rearrangement joins TRBV18 to TRBJ1-3, with D tentatively TRBD1 (6 bases). CDR1 and CDR2 from the germline V gene are KGHSH and LQKENI. The CDR3 contains 18 residues. Deletions cut 5 bases from V and 2 bases from J, with 22 bases between. CDR3 DNA: TGTGCCAGCTCATCCTCAGCGATTACAGGGATCGCTGGAAACACCATATATTTT. Its protein is CASSSSAITGIAGNTIYF.

The chain couples TRBV5-1 to TRBJ2-3; no definite D call. The CDR3 totals 14 residues. V lost 0 bases and J 4 bases, leaving 9 bases between the germline ends. Germline CDR1 and CDR2: SGHRS and YFSETQ. CDR3 sequence: CASSLDPPPDTQYF. The DNA of the CDR3 is TGCGCCAGCAGCTTGGACCCCCCTCCAGATACGCAGTATTTT.

Notes on this clonotype: This sequence is one base from a far larger clone and is likely a read error. The CDR3, as DNA: TGCGTCAGCAGTGAGTCGGGGATCGATACGCAGTATTTT. This codes for CVSSESGIDTQYF. The chain links TRBV10-2 to TRBJ2-1; the D gene is possibly TRBD2 (5 bases). Judging by the DNA end, TRBJ2-3 fits better; the J call may be wrong. Germline loops: CDR1 WSHSY, CDR2 SAAADI. The CDR3 has 13 amino acids.

This clonotype showed up just a few times. The chain combines TRBV2 with TRBJ2-2, with D possibly TRBD1 on 5 matching bases. Trimming removed 2 bases at V and 2 bases at J, with 12 bases between. The CDR3 totals 16 residues. The germline gives CDR1 SNHLY, CDR2 FYNNEI. CDR3 sequence (DNA): TGTGCCAGCAGTGAATGGGGCAGGAAAAACACCGGGGAGCTGTTTTTT. Translating gives CASSEWGRKNTGELFF.

There are many counts of this clonotype. V and J are TRBV3-1 and TRBJ2-7, with D uncertain. The V end lost 0 bases, the J end lost 3 bases, and 9 bases lay between the germline ends. CDR1 and CDR2 from the germline V gene are LGHDT and YNNKEL (reference sequence). CDR3 length: 14 residues. The CDR3 loop is CASSQDLVLYEQYF. DNA for the CDR3: TGTGCCAGCAGCCAAGATCTTGTTCTCTACGAGCAGTACTTC.

This clonotype was recorded at least ten times. The chain carries TRBV20-1 and TRBJ2-2; 8 positions agree with TRBD1. The trim removed 6 bases at V and 2 bases at J, leaving 5 bases unmatched. CDR3 length: 14 amino acids. Germline values: CDR1 DFQATT, CDR2 SNEGSKA (reference sequence). CDR3 amino acids: CSARGQANTGELFF. CDR3 nucleotides: TGCAGTGCGAGGGGACAGGCAAACACCGGGGAGCTGTTTTTT.

V gene TRBV10-3 combines with J gene TRBJ2-3; 10 bases are shared with TRBD1. J was trimmed by 3 bases and V by 7 bases; bases with no gene match: 1. The CDR3 contains 13 residues. CDR1 is ENHRY, CDR2 SYGVKD, per germline. CDR3: CAIKDRGTDTQYF. CDR3 coding DNA: TGTGCCATCAAGGACAGGGGGACAGATACGCAGTATTTT.

This chain uses TRBV19 with TRBJ2-2; D gene unclear. Trimming pared 5 bases from V and 0 bases from J, leaving 7 bases between. Germline CDR1 reads LNHDA; CDR2 reads SQIVND (reference sequence). The CDR3 runs 14 residues. CDR3 nucleotides: TGTGCCAGTAGTGTCAGGCCGAACACCGGGGAGCTGTTTTTT. Translating it yields CASSVRPNTGELFF.

Worth noting for this clonotype: Given a much more abundant clone one base away, this may be a read error. The DNA for the CDR3 is TGTGCCGGCAGTTCCAGCGGGACTAGCGGGGGGCCCCGATCTGAGCAGTACTTC. Translation gives CAGSSSGTSGGPRSEQYF. The genes are TRBV6-9 and TRBJ2-7, with TRBD2 identical over 15 bases. Germline-derived CDR1 and CDR2 are MNHGY and SVAAGI. The CDR3 is 18 residues long.

This clonotype showed up just a few times. The chain uses TRBV18 and TRBJ1-5; tentatively, D is TRBD1 (5 bases). V was cut by 2 bases and J by 7 bases, with 12 bases left in between. The CDR3 has 14 amino acids. Germline V CDR1 and CDR2: KGHSH, LQKENI. Here the CDR3 DNA reads TGTGCCAGCTCACCAGTGGGGCGGGAGCAGCCCCAGCATTTT. This encodes CASSPVGREQPQHF.

The chain employs TRBV10-3 and TRBJ1-1; tentative D call: TRBD1 (5 bases). Per germline, CDR1 ENHRY and CDR2 SYGVKD. The germline V and J ends were trimmed by 6 bases and 3 bases, with 11 bases remaining between them. This CDR3 comprises 13 residues. CDR3 bases: TGTGCCATCAGCCCACAGGAGTACACTGAAGCTTTCTTT. Amino acid sequence: CAISPQEYTEAFF.

The chain links TRBV2 to TRBJ2-5; 11 positions agree with TRBD2. Germline values: CDR1 SNHLY, CDR2 FYNNEI. V gave up 10 bases and J gave up 5 bases; unmatched junction bases: 3. There are 12 residues in the CDR3. The chain's CDR3 is CATRLAGETQYF. As DNA, the CDR3 is TGTGCCACCAGACTAGCGGGGGAGACCCAGTACTTC.

Here the CDR3 reads CASSQDSFAGAQETQYF. CDR3 nucleotide sequence: TGTGCCAGCAGCCAAGATTCTTTCGCGGGGGCTCAAGAGACCCAGTACTTC. The chain joins TRBV3-1 to TRBJ2-5, with D possibly matching TRBD2 (7 bases). The V end was cut by 0 bases, the J end by 2 bases, with 16 bases between. CDR3 size: 17 residues. Germline V gives CDR1 LGHDT, CDR2 YNNKEL (reference sequence).

This clonotype came up a few times. This chain links TRBV19 with TRBJ1-6; D perhaps matches TRBD1 (6 bases). This CDR3 is built from 17 residues. The germline V gene encodes CDR1 LNHDA and CDR2 SQIVND (reference sequence). Trimming shortened V by 3 bases and J by 4 bases, and 16 bases separated the two germline ends. CDR3 in DNA: TGTGCCAGTAGTATGGGGCGGACAGATTTGTATAATTCACCCCTCCACTTT. It yields the protein CASSMGRTDLYNSPLHF.

This chain connects TRBV3-1 to TRBJ2-2; D call uncertain. CDR1 and CDR2 (germline): LGHDT, YNNKEL (reference sequence). The CDR3 totals 12 residues. The germline V and J ends were trimmed by 7 bases and 3 bases, with 6 bases remaining between them. This CDR3 is CASTPYTGELFF. The DNA for the CDR3 is TGTGCCAGCACCCCCTACACCGGGGAGCTGTTTTTT.

The CDR3 is CASSALQGTNQPQHF. CDR3 coding DNA: TGTGCCAGCAGTGCCCTTCAGGGGACAAATCAGCCCCAGCATTTT. The gene calls are TRBV6-2 or TRBV6-3 and TRBJ1-5, with a possible D match to TRBD1 (6 bases). Germline CDR1 and CDR2: MNHEY and SVGEGT. The length of the CDR3 is 15 residues. Trimming stripped 5 bases from V and 4 bases from J, with 15 bases between.